This entry lists 27 T cell receptor beta chains sequenced from one sample in a study of T-cell memory formation after mild COVID-19. Using its own MiXCR run on the 5' RACE reads, TCRdb lists one record per CDR3 protein. The table includes approximately 210,000 distinct CDR3 sequences, under 12% detected once. Material: PBMCs or a T cell subset sorted from them (not recorded which). These receptor sequences come from a man aged 18 to 30 who had mild COVID-19 (a few samples of this study predate the infection). Cell type and time point are not known.

The chain joins TRBV5-6 to TRBJ2-7; no firm D call. The V end lost 1 base, the J end lost 0 bases, and 14 bases lay between the germline ends. The CDR3 has 16 residues. Germline CDR1 and CDR2: SGHDT and YYEEEE. The CDR3: CASSLISTASSYEQYV. The DNA for the CDR3 is TGTGCCAGCAGCTTGATCAGTACGGCGAGCTCCTACGAGCAGTACGTC.

In this sample, this clonotype turned up a few times. This rearrangement joins TRBV6-2 or TRBV6-3 to TRBJ2-1; 13 nucleotides line up with TRBD2. V lost 4 bases, J lost 5 bases, and 11 bases stayed unmatched. The CDR3 extends over 18 amino acids. CDR1 MNHEY and CDR2 SVGEGT come from the germline V gene. The DNA of the CDR3 is TGTGCCAGCAGTTCCTACCGACTAGCGGGGGGCCAAGACAATGAGCAGTTCTTC. Protein sequence: CASSSYRLAGGQDNEQFF.

The CDR3 loop reads CSVSLANTGELFF. DNA for the CDR3: TGCAGCGTTTCGTTGGCGAACACCGGGGAGCTGTTTTTT. The gene calls are TRBV29-1 and TRBJ2-2; D remains ambiguous. Germline V CDR1 and CDR2: SQVTM, ANQGSEA. V was trimmed by 5 bases and J by 0 bases, leaving 7 bases between them. This CDR3 contains 13 residues.

This clonotype has at least ten counts. This rearrangement joins TRBV5-1 to TRBJ2-1; 9 nucleotides agree with TRBD1. V was pared by 1 base and J by 4 bases, with 3 bases of the junction left unmatched. The CDR3 runs to 15 residues. Germline V gene data show CDR1 as SGHRS and CDR2 as YFSETQ. The CDR3 DNA is TGCGCCAGCAGCTTGCTTGGGACAGGGTACAATGAGCAGTTCTTC. Protein: CASSLLGTGYNEQFF.

V gene TRBV5-1 combines with J gene TRBJ2-1; no reliable D call. The CDR3 loop spans 16 amino acids. Trimming cost V 0 bases and J 13 bases, with 23 bases left between them. From germline, CDR1 is SGHRS and CDR2 YFSETQ. The chain's CDR3 is CASSLDPLSAAPVQFF. In DNA, the CDR3 is TGCGCCAGCAGCTTGGACCCCTTGTCGGCTGCGCCGGTCCAGTTCTTC.

The V gene is TRBV7-2, the J gene TRBJ1-1; TRBD1 matches at 7 bases. V shed 4 bases and J 11 bases; nucleotides not matched to a gene: 10. Germline loops: CDR1 SGHTA, CDR2 FQGNSA. This CDR3 has 13 amino acids. Written as DNA, the CDR3 is TGTGCCAGCAGCTCACAGGGGCGCGAACTGGCTTTCTTT. Amino acids: CASSSQGRELAFF.

There are many counts of this clonotype. The genes are TRBV4-1 and TRBJ2-3; 13 bases are shared with TRBD2. The ends lost 1 base at V and 7 bases at J; junction bases unmatched: 8. CDR3 length: 17 residues. Germline loops: CDR1 MGHRA, CDR2 YSYEKL. CDR3 region: CASSQATSGGAGNTQYF. CDR3 nucleotide sequence: TGCGCCAGCAGCCAAGCCACTAGCGGGGGGGCCGGGAATACGCAGTATTTT.

This clonotype was observed a few times. The rearrangement links TRBV7-9 to TRBJ2-3; TRBD1 might be the D (6 bases). Germline V gene sequence: CDR1 SEHNR, CDR2 FQNEAQ (reference sequence). V was cut by 5 bases and J by 2 bases, with 14 bases left in between. The CDR3 runs 15 residues. In DNA form, the CDR3 reads TGTGCCAGCAGCCGTAAAGGGGGAAACACAGATACGCAGTATTTT. This translates into CASSRKGGNTDTQYF. Based on the CDR3 plus reference TRBV7-9 and TRBJ2-3, the full variable domain is DTGVSQNPRHKITKRGQNVTFRCDPISEHNRLYWYRQTLGQGPEFLTYFQNEAQLEKSRLLSDRFSAERPKGSFSTLEIQRTEQGDSAMYLCASSRKGGNTDTQYFGPGTRLTVL.

This clonotype was picked up a small number of times. This chain joins TRBV6-5 and TRBJ2-5; maybe TRBD1 (6 bases). Germline-derived CDR1 and CDR2 are MNHEY and SVGAGI. V lost 5 bases, J lost 2 bases, and 15 bases lay in between. The CDR3 has 15 amino acids. The CDR3 region has the DNA TGTGCCAGCAGTCGCAGGGGAGTCGGACAAGAGACCCAGTACTTC. Its translation: CASSRRGVGQETQYF.

This clonotype was recorded at least ten times. The gene calls are TRBV27 and TRBJ2-7; 7 nucleotides match TRBD1. The CDR3 loop spans 12 amino acids. Trimming cost V 8 bases and J 5 bases; bases outside gene matches: 6. CDR1 and CDR2 (germline): MNHEY, SMNVEV (reference sequence). The CDR3 sequence is CASETGKNEQYV. The DNA of the CDR3 is TGTGCCAGCGAGACAGGGAAAAACGAGCAGTACGTC.

The table lists this clonotype with many counts. The chain links TRBV5-1 to TRBJ2-1, with 8 bases matching TRBD1. CDR1 and CDR2 from the germline V gene are SGHRS and YFSETQ. Unmatched junction bases numbered 3, after V lost 1 base and J lost 6 bases. This CDR3 region has 14 residues. CDR3 sequence (DNA): TGCGCCAGCAGCTTGAAACAGGGGGGCAATGAGCAGTTCTTC. It yields the protein CASSLKQGGNEQFF.

This clonotype was seen ten or more times. This chain joins TRBV7-9 and TRBJ1-4; no clear D gene. In germline, CDR1 is SEHNR, CDR2 FQNEAQ (reference sequence). V was pared by 5 bases and J by 6 bases, with 4 bases between. The CDR3 totals 11 residues. The CDR3 reads CASSTHEKLFF. The DNA of the CDR3 is TGTGCCAGCAGCACCCATGAAAAACTGTTTTTT.

CDR3 sequence (DNA): TGCGCCAGCAGCCATAACACAGGGACTCAGACCGGGGAGCTGTTTTTT. Its protein product is CASSHNTGTQTGELFF. This chain links TRBV5-1 with TRBJ2-2; either TRBD1 or TRBD2 may fit D (6 bases each). V was trimmed by 4 bases and J by 5 bases, leaving 18 bases between them. CDR1 is SGHRS, CDR2 YFSETQ, per germline. There are 16 residues in the CDR3.

In this sample, this clonotype turned up once. The chain recombines TRBV28 with TRBJ1-3; D possibly corresponds to TRBD1 (6 bases). The CDR3 runs to 18 residues. Germline CDR1 is MDHEN and CDR2 is SYDVKM. V lost 5 bases and J lost 1, with 21 bases in between. The CDR3 spells CASSLTGLAGLSGNTIYF. CDR3 DNA: TGTGCCAGCAGTCTTACAGGGTTGGCAGGTCTTTCTGGAAACACCATATATTTT.

This clonotype was counted between two and nine times. The V gene is TRBV20-1, the J gene TRBJ2-2; no clear D. CDR3 size: 14 residues. The V gene's germline CDR1 is DFQATT and CDR2 SNEGSKA (reference sequence). V lost 3 bases, J lost 1 base, and 9 bases lay in between. The CDR3 DNA is TGCAGTGCTAGGGGTCAGGAGAACACCGGGGAGCTGTTTTTT. Protein: CSARGQENTGELFF.

J is TRBJ2-2 and V is TRBV19; 11 nucleotides match TRBD2. J was trimmed by 6 bases and V by 3 bases; bases with no gene match: 6. The CDR3 extends over 16 amino acids. Germline-derived CDR1 and CDR2 are LNHDA and SQIVND (reference sequence). CDR3 sequence: CASSMTLAGGPGELFF. In DNA, the CDR3 is TGTGCCAGTAGTATGACGCTAGCGGGGGGCCCCGGGGAGCTGTTTTTT.

This clonotype was seen a handful of times. The V call is TRBV5-6, the J call TRBJ1-2; 9 bases fit TRBD1. Germline V gene lookup returns CDR1 SGHDT and CDR2 YYEEEE. The V and J ends lost 6 bases and 4 bases, in that order; junction bases with no gene match: 10. This CDR3 has 15 amino acids. The DNA for the CDR3 is TGTGCCAGCACCATAAAACCGACAGGGGGCTATGGCTACACCTTC. Translation: CASTIKPTGGYGYTF.

In this sample, this clonotype turned up a few times. The chain recombines TRBV9 with TRBJ2-2, with D possibly matching TRBD1 (5 bases). V dropped 0 bases and J dropped 1 base, with 7 bases sitting between them. Looked up from germline, CDR1 is SGDLS and CDR2 is YYNGEE. This CDR3 has 15 residues. CDR3 region: CASSVAQVNTGELFF. DNA of the CDR3: TGTGCCAGCAGCGTAGCACAGGTGAACACCGGGGAGCTGTTTTTT.

The rearrangement uses TRBV20-1 and TRBJ2-3; TRBD2 agrees at 9 bases. Germline V lookup: CDR1 DFQATT, CDR2 SNEGSKA (reference sequence). The CDR3 extends over 14 amino acids. J gave up 2 bases and V 2 bases, and 2 bases lay outside the gene matches. The CDR3, as DNA: TGCAGTGCTAGAAGACTAGCGGCCACAGATACGCAGTATTTT. This gives the protein CSARRLAATDTQYF.

This clonotype has just a few counts. The chain joins TRBV5-1 to TRBJ2-2, with D perhaps TRBD2 (6 bases). V lost 2 bases, J lost 7 bases, and 15 bases lay in between. The CDR3 sequence is 15 residues long. CDR1 is SGHRS, CDR2 YFSETQ, per germline. CDR3 bases: TGCGCCAGCAGCTTATCCGGGGGAGATTACGGGGAGCTGTTTTTT. This sequence encodes CASSLSGGDYGELFF.

This clonotype was detected only a few times. V gene TRBV5-1 combines with J gene TRBJ2-3; TRBD1 is a possible D gene (6 bases). Germline CDR1 is SGHRS and CDR2 is YFSETQ. The CDR3 covers 17 residues. Trimming left V 5 bases short and J 0 bases short, with 19 bases between. CDR3 amino acids: CASRKTLQGPSTDTQYF. The CDR3 DNA reads as TGCGCCAGCAGGAAAACTCTACAGGGCCCTAGCACAGATACGCAGTATTTT.

This clonotype was counted a few times. The chain is built from TRBV6-2 or TRBV6-3 and TRBJ2-3; perhaps TRBD2 as D (6 bases). V was pared by 7 bases and J by 6 bases, with 17 bases between. Germline V gives CDR1 MNHEY, CDR2 SVGEGT. The CDR3 sequence is 14 residues long. CDR3 loop: CASNKKIRGDTQYF. CDR3 nucleotides: TGTGCCAGCAATAAGAAAATCCGGGGGGATACGCAGTATTTT.

This clonotype was detected only a few times. This chain connects TRBV10-3 to TRBJ2-3, with 9 bases identical to TRBD2. The junction had 6 bases not matched to a gene; V was cut back by 3 bases and J by 5 bases. CDR1 and CDR2 (germline): ENHRY, SYGVKD. CDR3 length equals 15 residues. DNA for the CDR3: TGTGCCATCAGTGACGGGCCAGCGGGGGGAGATACGCAGTATTTT. Its translation is CAISDGPAGGDTQYF.

This clonotype was recorded a few times. V gene TRBV7-9 combines with J gene TRBJ2-7; the match to TRBD1 covers 8 bases. The CDR3 length is 14 residues. V shed 4 bases, J shed 0 bases, and the junction held 2 bases outside the gene matches. The germline CDR1 and CDR2 sequences are SEHNR and FQNEAQ (reference sequence). CDR3 DNA: TGTGCCAGCAGCTCACAGGGGGACTCCTACGAGCAGTACTTC. Translation: CASSSQGDSYEQYF.

This clonotype has ten or more counts. The chain combines TRBV5-1 with TRBJ2-2, with no clear D. V gave up 0 bases and J gave up 0 bases, with 9 bases separating them. The CDR3 spans 16 residues. Germline CDR1 reads SGHRS; CDR2 reads YFSETQ. The chain's CDR3 is CASSLAAQTNTGELFF. The CDR3 DNA reads TGCGCCAGCAGCTTGGCCGCACAGACGAACACCGGGGAGCTGTTTTTT.

This clonotype was recorded a few times. V gene TRBV7-2 combines with J gene TRBJ2-3, with D unclear. This CDR3 comprises 17 residues. In germline, CDR1 is SGHTA, CDR2 FQGNSA. Trimming removed 5 bases at V and 0 bases at J, with 18 bases between. DNA of the CDR3: TGTGCCAGCAGCCTCGAGAGGACCTCATCTAGCACAGATACGCAGTATTTT. Protein product: CASSLERTSSSTDTQYF. Drawing the rest from reference TRBV7-2 and TRBJ2-3, the complete variable domain is GAGVSQSPSNKVTEKGKDVELRCDPISGHTALYWYRQSLGQGLEFLIYFQGNSAPDKSGLPSDRFSAERTGGSVSTLTIQRTQQEDSAVYLCASSLERTSSSTDTQYFGPGTRLTVL.

This clonotype has only a few counts. The chain is built from TRBV12-3 or TRBV12-4 and TRBJ2-5; possibly TRBD1 for D (5 bases). The CDR3 contains 13 residues. V shed 3 bases and J shed 5 bases, with 10 bases lying between them. CDR3: CASSFQGVETQYF. In nucleotides, the CDR3 is TGTGCCAGCAGTTTTCAGGGTGTCGAGACCCAGTACTTC.